This paragraph reports one T cell receptor beta chain. Its antigen is currently unknown. The data stem from a study of T cell repertoires in cytomegalovirus infection. About the research overall: In public TCR beta signatures, there were indications of both CMV infection and matching HLA type. Study-wide results and caveats: Across the ex vivo response, the dominant clonotypes were HLA-C-restricted CMV-specific TCR beta clonotypes.

V dropped 3 bases and J dropped 4 bases, with 13 bases sitting between them. CDR3 length: 15 residues. From germline, CDR1 is SGHDN and CDR2 FVKESK. In TCRdb, the reads were re-called with MiXCR into one record per CDR3 protein. The table includes 700,000 to 900,000 distinct CDR3 sequences, 25% to 35% detected once. The specimen comprised cultured CD8+ T cells from PBMCs, sampled from culture after CMV antigen stimulation. This clonotype originated in a human donor in good health (CMV status not recorded). Some clones in this sample may be carry-over from other donors' samples. V usage is TRBV14 and J usage is TRBJ2-1; unclear D gene. CDR3 nucleotides: TGTGCCAGCAGCCAGGACGGCCTTACGTACAATGAGCAGTTCTTC. Translated: CASSQDGLTYNEQFF.